Listed here are 2 T cell receptor beta chains from one sample, sequenced in a study of identical twins. MiXCR, run by TCRdb on the 5' RACE reads, gives a single entry per CDR3 protein. The sample records approximately 220,000 distinct CDR3 sequences, more than 6.5% being singletons. These data were likewise used in another study, on yellow fever vaccine responses in identical twins.

Sequencing input: memory (CD45RO+) T cells sorted from blood. Source of these receptors: a young woman in good health.

The chain couples TRBV5-1 to TRBJ2-1, with TRBD2 matching over 7 bases. Germline lookup yields CDR1 SGHRS and CDR2 YFSETQ. The CDR3 consists of 17 residues. The ends lost 0 bases at V and 0 bases at J; junction bases unmatched: 6. The CDR3 reads CASSLGSSGSSYNEQFF. The CDR3 region has the DNA TGCGCCAGCAGCTTGGGGTCTAGCGGTAGCTCCTACAATGAGCAGTTCTTC. The complete variable domain, with remaining parts taken from reference TRBV5-1 and TRBJ2-1, reads KAGVTQTPRYLIKTRGQQVTLSCSPISGHRSVSWYQQTPGQGLQFLFEYFSETQRNKGNFPGRFSGRQFSNSRSEMNVSTLELGDSALYLCASSLGSSGSSYNEQFFGPGTRLTVL.

Ten or more counts support this clonotype. DNA for the CDR3: TGCAGTGCTCAGGACAGGATCTCTGTTAACTATGGCTACACCTTC. It yields the protein CSAQDRISVNYGYTF. The chain uses TRBV20-1 and TRBJ1-2, with TRBD1 matching 7 bases. The germline V gene has CDR1 DFQATT and CDR2 SNEGSKA (reference sequence). Trimming removed 5 bases from V and 1 base from J; junction bases left unmatched: 10. CDR3 length: 15 amino acids.